The source of this TCR beta chain is a study of blood T cell repertoires in COVID-19. The wider study: T cells, B-cell-depleted T cells, or PBMCs provided the cDNA or gDNA that served as material.

Method: immunoSEQ multiplex PCR; TCRdb's copy keeps in-frame clones and lacks some. The table records about 180,000 clones, roughly 88% of them present only once. In Cohort 3, a recovered donor had either two negative PCRs, clearance, or symptom resolution. Material: PBMCs or T cells enriched from blood (not recorded which). This receptor was identified in a woman aged 25 to 39 who had recovered from COVID-19.

The CDR3 DNA reads TGTGCCAGCAGTTACGGGGACAGGTCCTACGAGCAGTACTTC. This sequence encodes CASSYGDRSYEQYF. This sequence joins TRBV6-5 and TRBJ2-7; 8 bases fit TRBD1. The CDR3 spans 14 residues. Germline CDR1 is MNHEY and CDR2 is SVGAGI. V dropped 2 bases and J dropped 1; count of bases not matched to a gene: 1.